Each of the 14 T cell receptor beta chains below was sequenced from the same sample in a study of blood T cell repertoires in COVID-19. TCRdb's table, derived via immunoSEQ multiplex PCR, lists solely in-frame clones and lacks some. Among around 67,000 clones, roughly nine tenths were seen once, and the ten largest hold roughly a fifth. Sequenced: peripheral blood. The origin of the receptors is a woman of 80 years or more with acute or convalescent COVID-19.

J is TRBJ2-1 and V is TRBV10-1, with 7 bases that match TRBD1. Germline lookup yields CDR1 WNHNN and CDR2 SYGVQD (reference sequence). V was pared by 10 bases and J by 5 bases, with 5 bases of the junction left unmatched. The CDR3 runs to 12 residues. The CDR3 bases are TGCGCCACCTCGACAGGGAACAATGAGCAGTTCTTC. Residues: CATSTGNNEQFF.

The V and J genes are TRBV5-1 and TRBJ2-1; 11 bases line up with TRBD1. Germline loops: CDR1 SGHRS, CDR2 YFSETQ. V was clipped by 4 bases and J by 8 bases; unmatched bases: 8. The CDR3 extends over 15 amino acids. As DNA, the CDR3 is TGCGCCAGCAGCCTCCTGGGACAGGGGGACCATGAGCAGTTCTTC. Its translation is CASSLLGQGDHEQFF.

Relative to its sample, this clone is medium-sized. The J gene is TRBJ1-4, the V gene TRBV16, with TRBD1 matching over 9 bases. The CDR3 covers 15 residues. Germline loops: CDR1 KGHSY, CDR2 FQNENV. V shed 3 bases, J shed 4 bases, and the junction held 3 bases outside the gene matches. CDR3 sequence: CASSHRTGVNEKLFF. As DNA, the CDR3 is TGTGCCAGCAGCCACCGGACAGGGGTTAATGAAAAACTGTTTTTT. The complete variable domain, with remaining parts taken from reference TRBV16 and TRBJ1-4, reads GEEVAQTPKHLVRGEGQKAKLYCAPIKGHSYVFWYQQVLKNEFKFLISFQNENVFDETGMPKERFSAKCLPNSPCSLEIQATKLEDSAVYFCASSHRTGVNEKLFFGSGTQLSVL.

The rearrangement joins TRBV3-1 (or the pseudogene TRBV3-2) to TRBJ1-5, with 9 bases that match TRBD1. The germline V gene has CDR1 LGHDT and CDR2 YNNKEL (reference sequence). Trimming cost V 4 bases and J 0 bases; bases outside gene matches: 4. The CDR3 covers 16 residues. CDR3 region: CASSRTGANSNQPQHF. CDR3 coding DNA: TGTGCCAGCAGCCGGACAGGGGCAAATAGCAATCAGCCCCAGCATTTT.

For the CDR3, the DNA is TGTGCCAGCAGATTTCGGACAGGTCAATCACCCCTCCACTTT. Its protein is CASRFRTGQSPLHF. The V and J genes are TRBV27 and TRBJ1-6, with TRBD1 matching over 7 bases. Germline CDR1 is MNHEY and CDR2 is SMNVEV (reference sequence). The length of the CDR3 is 14 residues. V was clipped by 6 bases and J by 10 bases; unmatched bases: 9.

V usage is TRBV29-1 and J usage is TRBJ1-1, with a possible D match to TRBD1 (5 bases). CDR1 SQVTM and CDR2 ANQGSEA come from the germline V gene. Trimming stripped 6 bases from V and 6 bases from J, with 17 bases between. CDR3 size: 13 residues. The CDR3 DNA reads as TGCAGCGTCAACGGGCCAGGGCATTCTGAAGCTTTCTTT. Translated: CSVNGPGHSEAFF.

This rearrangement joins TRBV21-1 to TRBJ1-1; TRBD1, the D gene given by the table, was not confirmed from the DNA. TRBV21-1 is noted as a pseudogene. The CDR3 is made up of 17 amino acids. This chain's CDR3 is CASSQGDRVGLFTEAFF. The CDR3 DNA follows: TGTGCCAGCAGCCAGGGGGACAGGGTTGGATTGTTCACTGAAGCTTTCTTT.

The chain links TRBV6-5 to TRBJ1-6, with D unresolved. Germline CDR1 is MNHEY and CDR2 is SVGAGI. The CDR3 covers 11 residues. Trimming stripped 7 bases from V and 14 bases from J, with 12 bases between. DNA of the CDR3: TGTGCCAGCATCCGGGAAGGTGCCCTCCACTTT. It codes for CASIREGALHF.

The chain combines TRBV7-8 with TRBJ2-7; 7 bases are a match to TRBD1. This CDR3 is built from 15 residues. The V and J ends lost 0 bases and 3 bases, in that order; junction bases with no gene match: 5. The germline V gene has CDR1 SGHVS and CDR2 FQNEAQ. This chain's CDR3 is CASSLAGTARYEQYF. CDR3 nucleotide sequence: TGTGCCAGCAGCTTAGCCGGGACAGCGCGCTACGAGCAGTACTTC.

The chain carries TRBV9 and TRBJ1-1; no clear D. The germline gives CDR1 SGDLS, CDR2 YYNGEE. The CDR3 sequence is 15 residues long. V was cut by 0 bases and J by 7 bases, with 16 bases left in between. CDR3 sequence reads: CASSVDLTQRVEAFF. The CDR3 region has the DNA TGTGCCAGCAGCGTAGACTTAACCCAACGGGTTGAAGCTTTCTTT.

The chain links TRBV27 to TRBJ1-2; TRBD1 agrees at 7 bases. The CDR3 length is 15 residues. Germline CDR1 reads MNHEY; CDR2 reads SMNVEV (reference sequence). V trimming: 5 bases; J trimming: 5 bases; junction bases outside the gene matches: 11. The CDR3 region has the DNA TGTGCCAGCAGTCCCGAGACAGGGACATGGTATGGCTACACCTTC. It yields the protein CASSPETGTWYGYTF.

This sequence joins TRBV28 and TRBJ1-2, with a possible D match to TRBD1 (6 bases). The CDR3 loop spans 15 amino acids. The V end lost 4 bases, the J end lost 4 bases, and 16 bases lay between the germline ends. CDR1 and CDR2 (germline): MDHEN, SYDVKM. The CDR3 DNA sequence: TGTGCCAGCAGTTCACCCAGGGGCCAGCTCTATGGCTACACCTTC. Amino acid sequence: CASSSPRGQLYGYTF.

V gene TRBV6-6 combines with J gene TRBJ2-1, with a weak D call TRBD1 (6 bases). V was pared by 4 bases and J by 10 bases, with 20 bases between. The length of the CDR3 is 15 residues. Germline loops: CDR1 MNHNY, CDR2 SVGAGI (reference sequence). The CDR3 sequence is CASSLAVQGRYEQFF. The CDR3 DNA is TGTGCCAGCAGTTTGGCGGTACAGGGACGGTACGAGCAGTTCTTC.

The chain has TRBV5-1 and TRBJ2-7; a possible D gene is TRBD2 (6 bases). V was clipped by 4 bases and J by 3 bases, with 20 bases between them. This CDR3 is 16 amino acids long. CDR1 is SGHRS and CDR2 is YFSETQ in the germline V gene. The CDR3 loop reads CASSPRLGAQYYEQYF. In DNA, the CDR3 is TGCGCCAGCAGCCCCAGACTAGGTGCCCAATACTACGAGCAGTACTTC.